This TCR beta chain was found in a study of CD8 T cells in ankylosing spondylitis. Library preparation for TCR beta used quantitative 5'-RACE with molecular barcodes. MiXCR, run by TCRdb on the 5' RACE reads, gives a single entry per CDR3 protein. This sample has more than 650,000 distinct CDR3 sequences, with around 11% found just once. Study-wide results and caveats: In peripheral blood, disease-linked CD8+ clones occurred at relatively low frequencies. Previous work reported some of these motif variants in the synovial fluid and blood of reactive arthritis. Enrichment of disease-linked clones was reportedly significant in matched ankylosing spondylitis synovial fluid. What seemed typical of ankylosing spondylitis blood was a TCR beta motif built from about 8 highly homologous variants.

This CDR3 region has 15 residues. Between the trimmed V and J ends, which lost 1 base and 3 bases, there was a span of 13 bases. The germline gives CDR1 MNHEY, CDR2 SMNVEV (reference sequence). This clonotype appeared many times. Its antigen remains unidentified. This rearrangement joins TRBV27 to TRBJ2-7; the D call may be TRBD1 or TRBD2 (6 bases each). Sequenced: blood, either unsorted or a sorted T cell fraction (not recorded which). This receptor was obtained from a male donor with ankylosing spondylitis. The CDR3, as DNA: TGTGCCAGCAGTTTATACGCGGGACACTTCTACGAGCAGTACTTC. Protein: CASSLYAGHFYEQYF.